Shown below are 2 T cell receptor beta chains from a single sample sequenced in a study of cytomegalovirus exposure and HLA in healthy donors. The PCR used 60 Vbeta and 13 Jbeta primers. Some clones are missing from TCRdb's copy, which holds only in-frame ones; the method was immunoSEQ multiplex PCR. The data contain roughly 150,000 clones, around 78% of them singletons. Material for sequencing was PBMCs. The receptors were sampled from a woman aged 40-49 years in good health and CMV-seropositive.

The chain combines TRBV5-1 with TRBJ2-1; 9 nucleotides line up with TRBD2. Trimming took 4 bases from V and 9 from J; bases not matched to a gene: 14. CDR3 length: 16 residues. The germline gives CDR1 SGHRS, CDR2 YFSETQ. CDR3 sequence reads: CASSGPGTSLLSEQFF. In nucleotides, the CDR3 is TGCGCCAGCAGCGGACCCGGGACTAGCCTACTGAGTGAGCAGTTCTTC.

Turning to this clone: One end of the junction fails to match germline, which may point to a read error. The chain joins TRBV6-6 to TRBJ2-7; the D is unclear. This CDR3 is built from 16 residues. Germline V CDR1 and CDR2: MNHNY, SVGAGI (reference sequence). The CDR3 sequence: CSSSYSIGSLRAEQYF. CDR3 DNA sequence: TGTTCCAGCAGTTACTCGATCGGCAGCTTACGAGCGGAGCAGTACTTC.